The T cell receptor beta chain described here comes from a study of tumor and adjacent non-tumor tissue in lung cancer. General observations from the study: Compared with tumor, normal lung showed significantly lower TCR diversity.

The table lists this clonotype with a count of one. Its antigen remains unknown. This sequence may be a read error, since a much larger clone differs from it by one base. In germline, CDR1 is MNHNS, CDR2 SASEGT. The CDR3 length is 13 residues. No cell sorting was done before RNA was extracted from the tissue. The library came from three nested PCR rounds adapted from ARM-PCR protocols. TCRdb fed the multiplex PCR reads into MiXCR, producing one record per CDR3 protein. The sample carries 100,000 to 150,000 distinct CDR3 sequences, 66% recorded once. The clonotype originates from a man aged 30-40 years with non-small cell lung cancer. The gene calls are TRBV6-1 and TRBJ1-2; maybe TRBD1 (6 bases). Sequences were obtained from lung tumor tissue. As DNA, the CDR3 is TGTGCCAGCAGTGTACAGGGTACCTATAGCTACACCTTC. Encoded protein: CASSVQGTYSYTF.